This T cell receptor beta chain was profiled in a study of T cell repertoires in ileal Crohn's disease (dated by TCRdb to about 2019). Looking at the study overall: Median disease duration was approximately 8.3 years, and around 35% of patients were identified as active smokers at the time of surgery. Surgery was performed for a complication in all patients, with stricturing disease in roughly 60% and penetrating disease in 39%. About half of the patients received postoperative therapy: about eleven received thiopurines and 15 to 20 received anti-TNF agents. M6 samples consisted of neoterminal ileum biopsies collected during postoperative colonoscopy. TCR repertoire analysis was done in a few dozen Crohn's disease patients from a prospective multicentre cohort. The study was conducted in parallel with a multicentre cohort that was designed to identify predictors of early endoscopic recurrence following ileocolonic resection. A Rutgeerts score higher than i0 was the definition used for endoscopic postoperative recurrence. A total of 170 or so mucosal samples from approximately 60 patients were sequenced, with samples obtained at several locations on the surgical specimen and at postoperative endoscopy. The research as a whole found: Mucosal CD4 and CD8 T cells were sorted and sequenced only in a subgroup of patients, whose size was not stated. Postoperative endoscopy was performed at varying times within the first year after surgery, with a median delay of roughly seven months. Compared with CD4 T cells, sorted CD8 T cells held more high-frequency clones, which suggests that the mucosal expansions were mostly CD8. Higher percentages of high-frequency clones at the time of surgery were linked to endoscopic recurrence, and every patient with clonality above 26.8% (18/57) had recurrence. A significantly higher proportion of clonal expansions was observed in active smokers at surgery than in non-smokers (about 25% vs 20%, p=0.02).

Approximately 550 nanograms of biopsy DNA per sample were submitted for commercial TCRB immunosequencing. A two-step, amplification bias-controlled multiplex PCR was used by Adaptive Biotechnology to amplify CDR3 regions from genomic DNA. In the first PCR, primers covered every V and J gene segment, and in the second PCR, barcodes and Illumina adapters were added. CDR3 libraries were sequenced on an Illumina instrument. The authors' pipeline ran thus. Vendor-provided pipelines were combined with custom analysis of raw data in R/Bioconductor under R version 3.3.0. Clonality, which ranges from 0 to 1, was calculated as the inverse of the normalised Shannon entropy across all productive clones. High-frequency clones were defined as the share of the repertoire taken up by the top 100 clones, keeping only clones that passed a 95% confidence test. Repertoire diversity was measured with the Simpson index, and overlap between samples was measured with the Morisita-Horn index. This is the immuneACCESS table as TCRdb keeps it, with only in-frame sequences that have V and J called. A part of the clones is gone; compared with another copy, unresolved V genes explain less than half, and the rest is unexplained. That table gives V, J and clone size, and the DNA gave D and trimming. This sample is represented by more than 13,000 clones; approximately 80% of them were singletons. The ten top clones hold roughly 4% of the sample.

Inclusive of the bounding cysteine and phenylalanine, the CDR3 is 15 residues long. The sequence is cut down to CDR3 DNA, 45 bases in frame from base 1. Taken from the germline V gene (reference sequence), the CDR1 and CDR2 loops are MNHEY and SMNVEV. V and J are trimmed by 5 bases and 4 bases, and the gene matches miss 4 bases of the junction. This specimen's time point label, per the study, means: neoterminal ileum biopsy at postoperative endoscopy, about 6 months after surgery. Adults with ileal or ileocolonic Crohn's disease for whom ileocolonic resection was indicated were considered eligible. Before DNA extraction, whole ileal mucosal biopsies were kept frozen at -80 degrees C. Genomic DNA was extracted from frozen whole biopsies with a TRizol-based method and quantified on a NanoDrop 2000 spectrophotometer. In the case of this clone: Its specific antigen is unknown. Base qualities are not recorded, but no much larger clone differs from it by a single base.

The TCR comes from an adult with Crohn's disease. The chain employs TRBV27 and TRBJ2-5; TRBD2 agrees with 13 junctional bases. The sequenced sample was ileal tissue. CDR3 region: CASSQLAGGPETQYF. The DNA sequence reads TGTGCCAGCAGTCAACTAGCGGGGGGGCCAGAGACCCAGTACTTC.